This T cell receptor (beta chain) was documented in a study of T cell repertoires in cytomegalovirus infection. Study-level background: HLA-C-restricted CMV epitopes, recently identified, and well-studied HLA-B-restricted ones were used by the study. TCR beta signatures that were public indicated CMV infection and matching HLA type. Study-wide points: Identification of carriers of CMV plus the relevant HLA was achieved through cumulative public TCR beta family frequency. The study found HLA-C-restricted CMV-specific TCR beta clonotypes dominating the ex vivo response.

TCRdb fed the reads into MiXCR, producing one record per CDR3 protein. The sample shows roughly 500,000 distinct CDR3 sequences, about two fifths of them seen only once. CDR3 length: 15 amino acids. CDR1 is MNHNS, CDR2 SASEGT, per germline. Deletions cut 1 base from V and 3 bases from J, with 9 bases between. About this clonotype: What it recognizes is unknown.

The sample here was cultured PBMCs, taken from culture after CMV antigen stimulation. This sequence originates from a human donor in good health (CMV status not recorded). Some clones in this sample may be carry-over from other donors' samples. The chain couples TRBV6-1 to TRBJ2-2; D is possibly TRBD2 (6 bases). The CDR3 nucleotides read TGTGCCAGCAGTGAAGGCGGGGCGGACACCGGGGAGCTGTTTTTT. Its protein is CASSEGGADTGELFF.